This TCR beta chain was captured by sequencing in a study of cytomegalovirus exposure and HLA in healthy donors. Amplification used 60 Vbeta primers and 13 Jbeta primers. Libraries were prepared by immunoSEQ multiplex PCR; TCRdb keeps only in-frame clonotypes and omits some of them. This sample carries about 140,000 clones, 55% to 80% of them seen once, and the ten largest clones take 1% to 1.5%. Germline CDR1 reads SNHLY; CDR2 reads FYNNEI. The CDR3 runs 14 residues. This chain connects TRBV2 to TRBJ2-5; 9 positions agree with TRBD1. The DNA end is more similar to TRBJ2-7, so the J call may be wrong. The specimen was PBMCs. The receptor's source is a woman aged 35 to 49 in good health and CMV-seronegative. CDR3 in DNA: TGTGCCAGCGAGTTGGGACAGGGTGATTACGAGCAGTACTTC. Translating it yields CASELGQGDYEQYF.